Described below is a single T cell receptor (beta chain) sequence and its context. The source of the sample is a study of blood T cell repertoires in COVID-19. Turning to the study itself: There were acute and convalescent COVID-19 samples, and they came from the United States, Italy and Spain. From T cells, B-cell-depleted T cells, or PBMCs came the material, which was cDNA or gDNA.

Original data processing: Reference gene primer amplification yielded estimated nucleated cell counts. Libraries were prepared by immunoSEQ multiplex PCR; TCRdb keeps only in-frame clonotypes and omits some of them. V, J and clone size are those of that table, while D and trimming were read from the DNA. Here the sample spans 200,000 to 250,000 clones, 70% to 90% being singletons. Germline-derived CDR1 and CDR2 are SGHNT and YENEEA. The CDR3 length is 14 residues. V dropped 6 bases and J dropped 2 bases, with 14 bases sitting between them. The sequence was collected from a man aged 60-69 years with acute or convalescent COVID-19. The gene calls are TRBV11-3 and TRBJ2-7; D possibly corresponds to TRBD1 (6 bases). Material for sequencing was peripheral blood. The CDR3 sequence is CASRPTGTTYEQYF. Written as DNA, the CDR3 is TGTGCCAGCAGGCCTACCGGGACAACCTACGAGCAGTACTTC.